These 26 T cell receptor beta chains were sequenced from one sample in a study of control samples from healthy donors and cancer patients. Clones were read by immunoSEQ multiplex PCR, and TCRdb kept only the in-frame ones, dropping some. The data show more than 95,000 clones, 80% to 95% seen once. Sequencing used blood. The receptors come from a man aged 18 to 35 in good health.

This sequence joins TRBV6-1 and TRBJ1-2; no definite D call. V shed 3 bases and J shed 0 bases, with 11 bases lying between them. CDR3 length equals 15 residues. Germline CDR1 MNHNS, CDR2 SASEGT. CDR3 amino acids: CASSDLRTANYGYTF. The CDR3 DNA is TGTGCCAGCAGTGACCTCCGTACAGCTAACTATGGCTACACCTTC.

The chain links TRBV19 to TRBJ1-2; no clear D. Germline lookup yields CDR1 LNHDA and CDR2 SQIVND (reference sequence). CDR3 length: 14 amino acids. Between the trimmed V and J ends, which lost 2 bases and 2 bases, there was a span of 9 bases. The CDR3 DNA sequence: TGTGCCAGTAGTATAAAACCGACAAACTATGGCTACACCTTC. Protein product: CASSIKPTNYGYTF.

The chain joins TRBV19 to TRBJ1-4; perhaps TRBD1 as D (5 bases). V dropped 7 bases and J dropped 12 bases, with 12 bases sitting between them. The CDR3 is 11 amino acids. Germline CDR1 is LNHDA and CDR2 is SQIVND (reference sequence). The CDR3 coding sequence is TGTGCCAGTATGGGGACTGGGGAACTGTTTTTT. Protein sequence: CASMGTGELFF.

This rearrangement joins TRBV19 to TRBJ2-1, with 8 bases lining up with TRBD1. This CDR3 has 13 residues. Trimming removed 11 bases from V and 6 bases from J; junction bases left unmatched: 9. The germline CDR1 and CDR2 sequences are LNHDA and SQIVND (reference sequence). Written as DNA, the CDR3 is TGTGCCCTGGCGACAGGGGTCGGCAATGAGCAGTTCTTC. Its translation is CALATGVGNEQFF.

V usage is TRBV14 and J usage is TRBJ2-5, with D perhaps TRBD1 (6 bases). The germline CDR1 and CDR2 sequences are SGHDN and FVKESK. This CDR3 comprises 15 residues. V shed 3 bases and J shed 2 bases, with 13 bases lying between them. For the CDR3, the DNA is TGTGCCAGCAGCCATGCACAGGGTCGGCAAGAGACCCAGTACTTC. Its translation is CASSHAQGRQETQYF.

This clone is a singleton in its sample. This chain links TRBV9 with TRBJ2-6, with unresolved D. Germline-derived CDR1 and CDR2 are SGDLS and YYNGEE. The CDR3 spans 13 residues. V gave up 8 bases and J gave up 2 bases, with 8 bases separating them. CDR3 amino acids: CASGGTGANVLTF. Here the CDR3 DNA reads TGTGCCAGTGGTGGGACTGGGGCCAACGTCCTGACTTTC.

The chain joins TRBV2 to TRBJ1-5, with TRBD1 matching 7 bases. Germline-derived CDR1 and CDR2 are SNHLY and FYNNEI. This CDR3 spans 16 amino acids. The trim removed 6 bases at V and 3 bases at J, leaving 11 bases unmatched. CDR3 sequence: CASSELLGQPNQPQHF. For the CDR3, the DNA is TGTGCCAGCAGCGAGCTCCTGGGACAGCCCAATCAGCCCCAGCATTTT. Filled out from reference TRBV2 and TRBJ1-5, the complete variable domain reads EPEVTQTPSHQVTQMGQEVILRCVPISNHLYFYWYRQILGQKVEFLVSFYNNEISEKSEIFDDQFSVERPDGSNFTLKIRSTKLEDSAMYFCASSELLGQPNQPQHFGDGTRLSIL.

The V call is TRBV10-3, the J call TRBJ2-2; TRBD2 matches 10 bases. This CDR3 spans 13 amino acids. The J segment lost 6 bases and the V segment lost 9 bases, leaving 4 bases of the junction unmatched. Germline loops: CDR1 ENHRY, CDR2 SYGVKD. CDR3 bases: TGTGCCATGGGGACTAGCGTCCCCGGGGAGCTGTTTTTT. Translating it yields CAMGTSVPGELFF.

V is TRBV6-5 and J is TRBJ1-1, with D unclear. The CDR3 has 13 residues. The germline gives CDR1 MNHEY, CDR2 SVGAGI. V shed 7 bases and J shed 0 bases, with 9 bases lying between them. This CDR3 reads CASMRSMNTEAFF. CDR3 in DNA: TGTGCCAGCATGCGATCCATGAACACTGAAGCTTTCTTT.

This chain uses TRBV19 with TRBJ1-2; no clear D gene. CDR1 LNHDA and CDR2 SQIVND come from the germline V gene (reference sequence). The CDR3 is made up of 12 amino acids. Trimming removed 5 bases from V and 4 bases from J, with 8 bases in between. Here the CDR3 reads CASSPRSYGYTF. Here the CDR3 DNA reads TGTGCCAGTAGTCCAAGAAGCTATGGCTACACCTTC.

V usage is TRBV29-1 and J usage is TRBJ2-3; 7 nucleotides line up with TRBD2. V shed 7 bases and J 0 bases; nucleotides not matched to a gene: 13. Germline CDR1 SQVTM, CDR2 ANQGSEA. This CDR3 spans 16 amino acids. The chain's CDR3 is CSARLLADLSTDTQYF. The CDR3 region has the DNA TGCAGCGCCCGCCTCCTAGCGGACCTAAGCACAGATACGCAGTATTTT.

The genes are TRBV7-9 and TRBJ2-1; 14 nucleotides line up with TRBD2. V was pared by 1 base and J by 9 bases, with 11 bases of the junction left unmatched. The CDR3 sequence is 18 residues long. The germline V gene has CDR1 SEHNR and CDR2 FQNEAQ (reference sequence). The DNA for the CDR3 is TGTGCCAGCAGCTTAGAAAAGGGGGGACTAGCGGGAGTCCCTGAGCAGTTCTTC. Translated: CASSLEKGGLAGVPEQFF.

In this sample, this clone turned up once. This chain uses TRBV7-3 with TRBJ2-1; 9 positions match TRBD2. V shed 4 bases and J 6 bases; nucleotides not matched to a gene: 13. The CDR3 length is 17 residues. Germline V lookup: CDR1 SGHTA, CDR2 FQGTGA. The CDR3 loop is CASSSLRGTSISNEQFF. CDR3 in DNA: TGTGCCAGCAGCTCATTGCGCGGGACTAGCATCAGCAATGAGCAGTTCTTC.

The chain is built from TRBV5-8 and TRBJ1-1, with TRBD1 matching over 11 bases. V lost 0 bases to trimming and J lost 5 bases; unmatched junction nucleotides: 3. Germline loops: CDR1 SGHTS, CDR2 YDEGEE. The CDR3 extends over 15 amino acids. CDR3 in DNA: TGTGCCAGCAGCTTGGGGGACAGGGGGGAAACTGAAGCTTTCTTT. It is translated as CASSLGDRGETEAFF.

The chain recombines TRBV10-3 with TRBJ2-1; D not resolved. This CDR3 is 14 amino acids long. Germline V gives CDR1 ENHRY, CDR2 SYGVKD. V was shortened by 7 bases and J by 5 bases, with 15 bases between the two germline ends. The chain's CDR3 is CAINQDPRNNEQFF. In nucleotides, the CDR3 is TGTGCCATCAACCAGGACCCTCGGAACAATGAGCAGTTCTTC.

The V and J genes are TRBV12-5 and TRBJ2-5; 9 nucleotides agree with TRBD1. CDR1 and CDR2 (germline): LGHNT, FRNRAP. V shed 6 bases, J shed 9 bases, and the junction held 11 bases outside the gene matches. The CDR3 totals 14 residues. CDR3 in amino acids: CASGGDRVAGAQYF. CDR3 nucleotide sequence: TGTGCTAGTGGAGGGGACAGGGTAGCCGGAGCCCAGTACTTC.

V usage is TRBV5-4 and J usage is TRBJ2-3, with 8 nucleotides matching TRBD2. Trimming took 4 bases from V and 0 from J; bases not matched to a gene: 13. Germline assignment: CDR1 SGHNT and CDR2 YYREEE (reference sequence). The CDR3 runs 18 residues. CDR3 loop: CASSATVIAGISTDTQYF. The CDR3 nucleotides read TGTGCCAGCAGCGCCACCGTTATAGCGGGGATCAGCACAGATACGCAGTATTTT.

The rearrangement joins TRBV19 to TRBJ2-3; 10 bases agree with TRBD2. Per the germline V gene, CDR1 is LNHDA and CDR2 is SQIVND (reference sequence). CDR3 length: 14 amino acids. J was trimmed by 4 bases and V by 6 bases; bases with no gene match: 4. Here the CDR3 DNA reads TGTGCCAGTAGATCTAGCGGGAGATCAGATACGCAGTATTTT. Translation: CASRSSGRSDTQYF.

The chain carries TRBV5-1 and TRBJ2-4, with D unresolved. The CDR3 contains 15 residues. The V gene's germline CDR1 is SGHRS and CDR2 YFSETQ. V was shortened by 1 base and J by 0 bases, with 8 bases between the two germline ends. Here the CDR3 DNA reads TGCGCCAGCAGCTTGAACCCAAAAGCCAAAAACATTCAGTACTTC. It encodes CASSLNPKAKNIQYF. The complete variable domain, with remaining parts taken from reference TRBV5-1 and TRBJ2-4, reads KAGVTQTPRYLIKTRGQQVTLSCSPISGHRSVSWYQQTPGQGLQFLFEYFSETQRNKGNFPGRFSGRQFSNSRSEMNVSTLELGDSALYLCASSLNPKAKNIQYFGAGTRLSVL.

This chain uses TRBV19 with TRBJ1-4; 8 bases map to TRBD1. Germline V lookup: CDR1 LNHDA, CDR2 SQIVND (reference sequence). V gave up 6 bases and J gave up 7 bases; unmatched junction bases: 10. CDR3 length: 15 residues. This CDR3 reads CASSSQGARGEKLFF. In nucleotides, the CDR3 is TGTGCCAGTAGCTCTCAGGGGGCGCGTGGTGAAAAACTGTTTTTT.

This clone occurred once. The chain couples TRBV30 to TRBJ1-1; D call uncertain. V was shortened by 0 bases and J by 7 bases, with 6 bases between the two germline ends. The CDR3 is made up of 11 amino acids. Germline CDR1 GTSNPN, CDR2 SVGIG (reference sequence). The CDR3 DNA is TGTGCCTGGAGTGTTATGGGTGAAGCTTTCTTT. It specifies CAWSVMGEAFF.

The chain is built from TRBV30 and TRBJ1-4; D not resolved. Germline values: CDR1 GTSNPN, CDR2 SVGIG (reference sequence). V lost 0 bases to trimming and J lost 0 bases, with 14 bases between them. This CDR3 is 17 amino acids long. In nucleotides, the CDR3 is TGTGCCTGGAGTGTATACCGTACAAGTTCAACTAATGAAAAACTGTTTTTT. It encodes CAWSVYRTSSTNEKLFF.

The chain recombines TRBV7-6 with TRBJ2-2; D perhaps matches TRBD2 (6 bases). The CDR3 is 15 amino acids. Germline V gives CDR1 SGHVS, CDR2 FNYEAQ. Between the trimmed V and J ends, which lost 0 bases and 7 bases, there was a span of 12 bases. CDR3 loop: CASSLAGTDYGELFF. The CDR3 DNA reads TGTGCCAGCAGCTTAGCGGGGACGGACTACGGGGAGCTGTTTTTT.

This sequence joins TRBV30 and TRBJ1-1, with D uncertain. V shed 0 bases and J shed 13 bases, with 9 bases lying between them. The CDR3 runs 10 residues. Germline CDR1 and CDR2: GTSNPN and SVGIG (reference sequence). CDR3 nucleotides: TGTGCCTGGAGTGTTAAGATTGTTTTCTTT. Amino acid sequence: CAWSVKIVFF.

This chain joins TRBV27 and TRBJ2-1; weak D call: TRBD2 (6 bases). Trimming took 6 bases from V and 4 from J, leaving 10 bases between them. Germline CDR1 and CDR2: MNHEY and SMNVEV (reference sequence). The CDR3 covers 13 residues. The CDR3 coding sequence is TGTGCCAGCAGCGCCGGGAGATACAATGAGCAGTTCTTC. It translates to CASSAGRYNEQFF.

The V call is TRBV6-1, the J call TRBJ1-4; D perhaps matches TRBD1 (5 bases). With 2 bases removed from V and 8 bases from J, the gap between germline ends came to 9 bases. Germline CDR1 reads MNHNS; CDR2 reads SASEGT. The CDR3 consists of 13 residues. The CDR3 DNA sequence: TGTGCCAGCAGTGAATCCAGGGACGAAAAACTGTTTTTT. Translated: CASSESRDEKLFF.